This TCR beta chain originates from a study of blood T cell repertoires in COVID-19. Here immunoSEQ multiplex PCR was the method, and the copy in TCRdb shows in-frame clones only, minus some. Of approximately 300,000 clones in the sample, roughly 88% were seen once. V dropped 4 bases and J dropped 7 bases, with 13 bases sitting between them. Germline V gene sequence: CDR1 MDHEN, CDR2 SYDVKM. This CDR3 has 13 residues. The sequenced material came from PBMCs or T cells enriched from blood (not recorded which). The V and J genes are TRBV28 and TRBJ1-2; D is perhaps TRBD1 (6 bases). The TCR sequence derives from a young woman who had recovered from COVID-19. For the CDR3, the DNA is TGTGCCAGCAGTTGGACAGTGCGAGGTGGCTACACCTTC. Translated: CASSWTVRGGYTF.